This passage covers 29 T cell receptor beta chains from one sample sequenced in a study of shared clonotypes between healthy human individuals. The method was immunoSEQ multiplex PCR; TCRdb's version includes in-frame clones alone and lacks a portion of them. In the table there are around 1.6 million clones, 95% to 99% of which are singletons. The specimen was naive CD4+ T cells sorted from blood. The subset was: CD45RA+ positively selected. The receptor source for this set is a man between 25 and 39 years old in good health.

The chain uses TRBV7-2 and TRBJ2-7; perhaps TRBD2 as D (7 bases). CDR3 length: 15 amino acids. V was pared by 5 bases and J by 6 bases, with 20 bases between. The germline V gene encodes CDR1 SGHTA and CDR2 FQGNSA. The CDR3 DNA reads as TGTGCCAGCAGCGCGGGGGAAGGATGGGGGCGCGAGCAGTACTTC. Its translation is CASSAGEGWGREQYF.

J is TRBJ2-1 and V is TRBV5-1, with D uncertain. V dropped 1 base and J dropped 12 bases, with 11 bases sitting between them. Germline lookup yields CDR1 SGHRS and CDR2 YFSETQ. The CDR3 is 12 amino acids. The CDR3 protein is CASSLPSDGQFF. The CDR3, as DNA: TGCGCCAGCAGCTTGCCTAGTGACGGGCAGTTCTTC. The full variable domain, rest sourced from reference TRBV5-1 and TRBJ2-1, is KAGVTQTPRYLIKTRGQQVTLSCSPISGHRSVSWYQQTPGQGLQFLFEYFSETQRNKGNFPGRFSGRQFSNSRSEMNVSTLELGDSALYLCASSLPSDGQFFGPGTRLTVL.

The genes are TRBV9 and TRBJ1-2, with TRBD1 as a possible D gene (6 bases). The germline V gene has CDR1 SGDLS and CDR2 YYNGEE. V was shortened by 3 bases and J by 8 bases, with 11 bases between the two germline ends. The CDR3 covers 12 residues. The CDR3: CASSDRVNGYTF. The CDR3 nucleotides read TGTGCCAGCAGCGACAGGGTTAACGGCTACACCTTC.

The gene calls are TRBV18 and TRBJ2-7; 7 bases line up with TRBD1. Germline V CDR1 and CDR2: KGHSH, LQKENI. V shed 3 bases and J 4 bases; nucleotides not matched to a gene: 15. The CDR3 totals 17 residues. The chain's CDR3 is CASSPLSLTGVRYEQYF. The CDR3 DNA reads TGTGCCAGCTCACCTCTCTCCCTCACAGGGGTTCGTTACGAGCAGTACTTC.

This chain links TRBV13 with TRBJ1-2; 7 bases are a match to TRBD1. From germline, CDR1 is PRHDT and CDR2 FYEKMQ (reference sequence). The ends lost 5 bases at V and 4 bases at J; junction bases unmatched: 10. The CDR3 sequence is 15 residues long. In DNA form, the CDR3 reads TGTGCCAGCAGCACCGGGACAGAGAACTTCTATGGCTACACCTTC. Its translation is CASSTGTENFYGYTF.

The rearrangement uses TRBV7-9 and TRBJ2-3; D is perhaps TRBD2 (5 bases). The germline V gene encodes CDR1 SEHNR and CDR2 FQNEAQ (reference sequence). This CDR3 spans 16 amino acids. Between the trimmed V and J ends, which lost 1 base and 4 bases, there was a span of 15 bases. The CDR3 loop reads CASSLVVGWRSDTQYF. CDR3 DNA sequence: TGTGCCAGCAGCTTAGTAGTTGGGTGGAGGTCAGATACGCAGTATTTT.

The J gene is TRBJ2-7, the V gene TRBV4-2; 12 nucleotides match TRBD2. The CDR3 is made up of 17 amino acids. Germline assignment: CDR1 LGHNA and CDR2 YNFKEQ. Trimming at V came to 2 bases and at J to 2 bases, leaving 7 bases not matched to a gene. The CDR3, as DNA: TGTGCCAGCAGCCAAACTCTAGCGGGAGGGCGCACCTACGAGCAGTACTTC. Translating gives CASSQTLAGGRTYEQYF.

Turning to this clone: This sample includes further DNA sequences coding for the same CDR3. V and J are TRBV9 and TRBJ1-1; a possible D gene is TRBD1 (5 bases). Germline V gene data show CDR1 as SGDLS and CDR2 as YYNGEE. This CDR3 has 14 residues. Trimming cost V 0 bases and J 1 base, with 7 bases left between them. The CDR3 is CASSVDGGNTEAFF. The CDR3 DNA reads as TGTGCCAGCAGCGTAGATGGGGGGAACACTGAAGCTTTCTTT.

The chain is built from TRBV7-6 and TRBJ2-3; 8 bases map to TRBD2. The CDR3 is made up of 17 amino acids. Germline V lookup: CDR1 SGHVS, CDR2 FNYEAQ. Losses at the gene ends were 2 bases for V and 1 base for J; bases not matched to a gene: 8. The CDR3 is CASSLNRAGAGTDTQYF. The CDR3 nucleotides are TGTGCCAGCAGCTTAAATCGAGCGGGGGCGGGCACAGATACGCAGTATTTT.

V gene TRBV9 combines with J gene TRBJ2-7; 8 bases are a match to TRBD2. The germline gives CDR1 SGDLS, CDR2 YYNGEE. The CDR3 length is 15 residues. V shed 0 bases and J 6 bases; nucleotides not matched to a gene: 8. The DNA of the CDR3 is TGTGCCAGCAGCGTAGAGGGCGGGAGGATGGGCGAGCAGTACTTC. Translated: CASSVEGGRMGEQYF.

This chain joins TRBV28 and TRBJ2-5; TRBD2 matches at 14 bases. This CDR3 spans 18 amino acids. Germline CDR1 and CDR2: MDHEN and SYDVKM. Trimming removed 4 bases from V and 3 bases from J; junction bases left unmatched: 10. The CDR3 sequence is CASSSGTSGRGGKETQYF. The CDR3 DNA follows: TGTGCCAGCAGTTCGGGGACTAGCGGGAGAGGGGGTAAAGAGACCCAGTACTTC.

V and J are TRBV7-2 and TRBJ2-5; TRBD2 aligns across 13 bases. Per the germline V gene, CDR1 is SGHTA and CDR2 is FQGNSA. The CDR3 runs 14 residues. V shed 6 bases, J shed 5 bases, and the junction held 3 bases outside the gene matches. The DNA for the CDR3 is TGTGCCAGCAGGGGACTAGCGGGATCGGAGACCCAGTACTTC. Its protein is CASRGLAGSETQYF.

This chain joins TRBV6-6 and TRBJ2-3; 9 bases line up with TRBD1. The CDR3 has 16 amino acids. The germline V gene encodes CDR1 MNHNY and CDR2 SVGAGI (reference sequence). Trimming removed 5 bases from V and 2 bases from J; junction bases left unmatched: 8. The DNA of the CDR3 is TGTGCCAGCAGTCCCATCCGGGACAGGGTCACAGATACGCAGTATTTT. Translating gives CASSPIRDRVTDTQYF.

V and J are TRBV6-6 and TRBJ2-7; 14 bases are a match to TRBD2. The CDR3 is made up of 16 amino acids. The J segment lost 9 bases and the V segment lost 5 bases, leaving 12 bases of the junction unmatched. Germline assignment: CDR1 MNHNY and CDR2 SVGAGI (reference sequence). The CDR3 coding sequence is TGTGCCAGCAGTCCGATGCCGGGACTAGCGGGAGTTTGGCAGTACTTC. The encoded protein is CASSPMPGLAGVWQYF.

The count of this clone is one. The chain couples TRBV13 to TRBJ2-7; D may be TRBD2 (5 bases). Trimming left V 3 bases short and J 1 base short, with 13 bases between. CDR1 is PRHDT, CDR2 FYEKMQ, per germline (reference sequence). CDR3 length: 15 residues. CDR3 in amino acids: CASSFTYRGSYEQYF. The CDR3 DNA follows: TGTGCCAGCAGCTTCACCTACCGCGGGTCCTACGAGCAGTACTTC.

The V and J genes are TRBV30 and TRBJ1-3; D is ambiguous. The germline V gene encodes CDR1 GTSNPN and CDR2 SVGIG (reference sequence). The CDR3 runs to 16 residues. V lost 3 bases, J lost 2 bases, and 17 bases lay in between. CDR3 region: CAWRGVGRRTGNTIYF. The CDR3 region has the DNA TGTGCCTGGAGGGGCGTTGGCAGGAGGACTGGAAACACCATATATTTT.

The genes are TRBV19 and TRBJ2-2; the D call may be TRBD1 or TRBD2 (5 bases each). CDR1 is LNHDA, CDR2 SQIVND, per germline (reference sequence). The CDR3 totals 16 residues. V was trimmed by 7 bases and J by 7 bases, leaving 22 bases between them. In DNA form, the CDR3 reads TGTGCCAGTACCCACCCGGGTGGGGGTGGGAGCGGGGAGCTGTTTTTT. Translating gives CASTHPGGGGSGELFF.

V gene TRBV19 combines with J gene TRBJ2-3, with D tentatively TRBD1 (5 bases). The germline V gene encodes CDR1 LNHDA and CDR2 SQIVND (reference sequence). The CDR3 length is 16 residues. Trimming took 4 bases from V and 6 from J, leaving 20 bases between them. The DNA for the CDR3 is TGTGCCAGTAGTAAAAACCCGACAGACTTGCCCGATACGCAGTATTTT. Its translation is CASSKNPTDLPDTQYF.

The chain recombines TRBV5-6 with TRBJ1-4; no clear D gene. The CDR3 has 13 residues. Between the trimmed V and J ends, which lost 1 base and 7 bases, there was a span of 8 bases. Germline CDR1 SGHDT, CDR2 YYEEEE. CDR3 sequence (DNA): TGTGCCAGCAGCTTGAGAACAGCTGAAAAACTGTTTTTT. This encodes CASSLRTAEKLFF.

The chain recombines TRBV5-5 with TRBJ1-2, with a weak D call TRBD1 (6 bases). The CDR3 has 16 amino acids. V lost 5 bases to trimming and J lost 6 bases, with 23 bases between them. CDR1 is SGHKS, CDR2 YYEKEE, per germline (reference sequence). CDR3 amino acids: CASSSRVGRGGDGYTF. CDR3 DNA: TGTGCCAGCAGTTCGAGGGTGGGCAGGGGCGGTGATGGCTACACCTTC. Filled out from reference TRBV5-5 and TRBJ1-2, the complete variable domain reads DAGVTQSPTHLIKTRGQQVTLRCSPISGHKSVSWYQQVLGQGPQFIFQYYEKEERGRGNFPDRFSARQFPNYSSELNVNALLLGDSALYLCASSSRVGRGGDGYTFGSGTRLTVV.

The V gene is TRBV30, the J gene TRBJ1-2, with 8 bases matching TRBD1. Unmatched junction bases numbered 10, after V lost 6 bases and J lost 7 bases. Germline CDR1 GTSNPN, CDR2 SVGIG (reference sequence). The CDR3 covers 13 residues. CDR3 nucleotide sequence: TGTGCCTGCCCCGGGACAGGTTCCTTTGGCTACACCTTC. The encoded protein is CACPGTGSFGYTF.

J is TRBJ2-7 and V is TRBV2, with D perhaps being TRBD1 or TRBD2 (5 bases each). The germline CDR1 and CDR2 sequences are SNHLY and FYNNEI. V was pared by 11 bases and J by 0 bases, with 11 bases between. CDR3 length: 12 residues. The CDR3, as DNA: TGTGCCGGTAGGGGAGTCTCCTACGAGCAGTACTTC. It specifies CAGRGVSYEQYF.

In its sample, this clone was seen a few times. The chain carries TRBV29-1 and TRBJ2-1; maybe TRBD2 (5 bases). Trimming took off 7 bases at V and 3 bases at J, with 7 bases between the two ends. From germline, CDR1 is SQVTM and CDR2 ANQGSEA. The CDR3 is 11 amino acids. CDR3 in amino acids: CSGGLYNEQFF. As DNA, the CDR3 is TGCAGCGGCGGACTCTACAATGAGCAGTTCTTC.

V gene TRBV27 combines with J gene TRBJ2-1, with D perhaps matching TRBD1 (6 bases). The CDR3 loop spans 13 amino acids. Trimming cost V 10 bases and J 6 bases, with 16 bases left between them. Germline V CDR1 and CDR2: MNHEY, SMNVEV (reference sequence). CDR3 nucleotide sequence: TGTGCCATCCGCGGACAGACCCCCAATGAGCAGTTCTTC. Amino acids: CAIRGQTPNEQFF.

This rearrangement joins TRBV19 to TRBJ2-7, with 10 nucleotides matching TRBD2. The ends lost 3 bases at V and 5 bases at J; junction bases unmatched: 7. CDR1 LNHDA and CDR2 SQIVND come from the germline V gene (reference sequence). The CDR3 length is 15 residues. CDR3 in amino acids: CASSINGLAANEQYF. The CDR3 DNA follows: TGTGCCAGTAGTATTAATGGACTAGCGGCTAACGAGCAGTACTTC.

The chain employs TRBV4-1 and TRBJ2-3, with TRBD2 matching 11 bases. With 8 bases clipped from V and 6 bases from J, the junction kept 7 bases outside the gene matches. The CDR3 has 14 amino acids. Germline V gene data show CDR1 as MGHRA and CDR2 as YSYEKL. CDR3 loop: CASRLAGGPDTQYF. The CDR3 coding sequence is TGCGCCAGCCGGCTAGCGGGAGGTCCGGATACGCAGTATTTT.

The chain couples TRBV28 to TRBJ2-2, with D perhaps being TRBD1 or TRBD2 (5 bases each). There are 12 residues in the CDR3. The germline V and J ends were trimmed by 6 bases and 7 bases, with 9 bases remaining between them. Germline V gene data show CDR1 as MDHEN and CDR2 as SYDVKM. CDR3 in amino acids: CASRRDVGELFF. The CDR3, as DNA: TGTGCCAGCAGACGGGACGTCGGGGAGCTGTTTTTT.

The CDR3 coding sequence is TGTGCCAGCCAAATGACAGGTTTCTCCTACGAGCAGTACTTC. It translates to CASQMTGFSYEQYF. The V gene is TRBV14, the J gene TRBJ2-7; D is perhaps TRBD1 (6 bases). V was clipped by 8 bases and J by 0 bases, with 14 bases between them. Germline V gives CDR1 SGHDN, CDR2 FVKESK. The CDR3 is made up of 14 amino acids.

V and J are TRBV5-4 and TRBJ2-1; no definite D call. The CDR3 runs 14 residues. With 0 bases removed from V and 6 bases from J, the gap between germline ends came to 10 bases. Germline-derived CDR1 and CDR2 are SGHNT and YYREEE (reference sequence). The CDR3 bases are TGTGCCAGCAGCTTGGAAATCCAGGTCAATGAGCAGTTCTTC. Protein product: CASSLEIQVNEQFF.